The clone carrying this T cell receptor beta chain was seen only a few times. This record belongs to a study of identical twins. The germline CDR1 and CDR2 sequences are LGHNA and YSLEER. V was shortened by 4 bases and J by 3 bases, with 13 bases between the two germline ends. There are 15 residues in the CDR3. A universal primer site arose from template switching, and cDNA bore unique molecular identifiers. MiXCR was run by TCRdb on the 5' RACE reads, yielding one entry per CDR3 protein. The repertoire consists of 450,000 or so distinct CDR3 sequences, with approximately 17% occurring once and the leading ten covering 12%.

The sequence was obtained from a man aged 45 to 65 in good health. Sequencing input: naive T cells sorted from blood. The genes are TRBV4-3 and TRBJ2-1; either TRBD1 or TRBD2 may supply D (6 bases each). Here the CDR3 reads CASSRTGAVYNEQFF. The CDR3 bases are TGCGCCAGCAGCCGCACGGGGGCGGTCTACAATGAGCAGTTCTTC.